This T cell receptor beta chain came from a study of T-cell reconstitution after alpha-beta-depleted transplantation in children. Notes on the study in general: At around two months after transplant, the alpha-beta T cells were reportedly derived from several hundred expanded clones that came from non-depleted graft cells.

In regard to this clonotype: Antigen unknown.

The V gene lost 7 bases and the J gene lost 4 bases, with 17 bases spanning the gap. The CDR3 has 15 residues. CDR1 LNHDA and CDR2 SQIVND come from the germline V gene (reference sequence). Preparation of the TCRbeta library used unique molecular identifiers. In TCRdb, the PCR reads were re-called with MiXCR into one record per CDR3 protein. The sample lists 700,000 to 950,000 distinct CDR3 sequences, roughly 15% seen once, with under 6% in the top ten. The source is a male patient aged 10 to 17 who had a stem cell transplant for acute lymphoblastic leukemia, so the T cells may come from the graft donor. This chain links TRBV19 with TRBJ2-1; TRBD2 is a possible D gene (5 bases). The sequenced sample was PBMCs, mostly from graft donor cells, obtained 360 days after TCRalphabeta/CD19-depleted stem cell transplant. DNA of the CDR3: TGTGCCAGTATTAACAGCGGTATACAATACAATGAGCAGTTCTTC. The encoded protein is CASINSGIQYNEQFF. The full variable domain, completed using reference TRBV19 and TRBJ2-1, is DGGITQSPKYLFRKEGQNVTLSCEQNLNHDAMYWYRQDPGQGLRLIYYSQIVNDFQKGDIAEGYSVSREKKESFPLTVTSAQKNPTAFYLCASINSGIQYNEQFFGPGTRLTVL.